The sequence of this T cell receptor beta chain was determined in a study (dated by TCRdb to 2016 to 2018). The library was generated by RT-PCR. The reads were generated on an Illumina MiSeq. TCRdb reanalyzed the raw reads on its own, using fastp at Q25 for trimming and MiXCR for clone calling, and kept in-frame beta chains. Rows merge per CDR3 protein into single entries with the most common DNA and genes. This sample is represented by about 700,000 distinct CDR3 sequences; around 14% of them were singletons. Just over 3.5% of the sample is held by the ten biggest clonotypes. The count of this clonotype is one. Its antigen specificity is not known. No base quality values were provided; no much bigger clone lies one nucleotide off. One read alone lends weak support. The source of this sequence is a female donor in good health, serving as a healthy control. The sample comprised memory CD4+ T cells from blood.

The CDR3 sequence is CSAPGVLNYGYTF. The bases read TGCAGTGCCCCAGGAGTTCTAAACTATGGCTACACCTTC. The chain employs TRBV20-1 and TRBJ1-2, with the identity of the D gene unclear. From the cysteine up to the phenylalanine, the CDR3 has a length of 13 residues. The read is trimmed to its CDR3 DNA, 39 bases read in frame from base 1. V and J lose 6 bases and 2 bases, and a span of 13 bases separates them. Reading the germline V gene (reference sequence) gives CDR1 DFQATT and CDR2 SNEGSKA.